The T cell receptor beta chain described here comes from a study of shared clonotypes between healthy human individuals. Findings and caveats of the study: It was the non-shared clonotypes that had lower generation probabilities than clonotypes shared by all four donors.

CDR3 length: 13 amino acids. Germline trimming cut 9 bases from V and 7 bases from J; bases unmatched to any gene: 8. CDR1 and CDR2 from the germline V gene are WSHSY and SAAADI. Genomic DNA of each subset was evenly split across several immunoSEQ plates. Study processing details: There were no quality scores in the junction-only immunoSEQ sequences, so filtering differed. Produced via immunoSEQ multiplex PCR; TCRdb's table is partial and in-frame only. The DNA was the basis for D and trimming; V, J and clone size are from that table. The sample has approximately 980,000 clones; less than 85% are singletons. With regard to this clone: What it binds is unknown.

The sequence derives from a man aged 18 to 35 in good health. Sequenced sample: memory CD4+ T cells sorted from blood. The subset here: CD45RA-negative fraction. The V and J genes are TRBV10-2 and TRBJ2-2, with 7 bases identical to TRBD2. The CDR3 DNA reads TGCGCCAGGGCCGGCGGGAGTAACGGGGAGCTGTTTTTT. It translates to CARAGGSNGELFF.